This T cell receptor beta chain was documented in a study of cytotoxic CD8 clonotypes in ibrutinib-treated CLL. For the study at large: Among responders, 24 were partial and 2 complete; after median roughly 68 months, roughly 15 stayed remitted and roughly 12 progressed.

The targeted sequencing depth was 1 in 200,000 to 1 in 1 million T cells. Sequencing used immunoSEQ multiplex PCR; TCRdb keeps in-frame clones, though not all of them. The repertoire holds about 300,000 clones, with over 55% as singletons. General study results and limits: Sampling time points were not equivalent between sustained-remission and progressing patients.

The length of the CDR3 is 14 residues. The V end was cut by 5 bases, the J end by 1 base, with 9 bases between. CDR1 and CDR2 (germline): LNHDA, SQIVND (reference sequence). This clone was observed a single time. Its specificity is not known. Material: PBMCs, obtained after 36 months of ibrutinib treatment. The origin of this receptor is a human donor with chronic lymphocytic leukemia. The gene calls are TRBV19 and TRBJ2-1; D possibly matches TRBD1 or TRBD2 (5 bases each). CDR3 loop: CASSRDESYNEQFF. The DNA of the CDR3 is TGTGCCAGTAGTCGGGACGAGTCCTACAATGAGCAGTTCTTC. Full variable domain (outside the CDR3, taken from reference TRBV19 and TRBJ2-1): DGGITQSPKYLFRKEGQNVTLSCEQNLNHDAMYWYRQDPGQGLRLIYYSQIVNDFQKGDIAEGYSVSREKKESFPLTVTSAQKNPTAFYLCASSRDESYNEQFFGPGTRLTVL.